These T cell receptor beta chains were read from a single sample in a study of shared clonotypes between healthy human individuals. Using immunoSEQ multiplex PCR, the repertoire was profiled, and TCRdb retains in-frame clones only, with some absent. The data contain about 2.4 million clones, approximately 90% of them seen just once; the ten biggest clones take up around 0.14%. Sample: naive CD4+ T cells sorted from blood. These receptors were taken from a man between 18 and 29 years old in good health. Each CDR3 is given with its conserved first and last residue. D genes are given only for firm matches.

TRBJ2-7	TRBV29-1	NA	CSVGRSFGEQYF	TGCAGCGTTGGCAGATCATTCGGCGAGCAGTACTTC
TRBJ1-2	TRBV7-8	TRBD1	CASSPRDRANYGYTF	TGTGCCAGCAGCCCGCGGGACAGGGCTAACTATGGCTACACCTTC
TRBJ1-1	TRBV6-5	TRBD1	CASRSGQEYTEAFF	TGTGCCAGCCGTTCTGGACAGGAGTACACTGAAGCTTTCTTT
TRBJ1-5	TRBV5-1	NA	CASSLGGSNQPQHF	TGCGCCAGCAGCCTGGGGGGTAGCAATCAGCCCCAGCATTTT
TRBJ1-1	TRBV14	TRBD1	CASSHLGQANTEAFF	TGTGCCAGCAGCCACCTGGGACAGGCGAACACTGAAGCTTTCTTT
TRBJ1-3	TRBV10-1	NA	CASSEMGSGNTIYF	TGCGCCAGCAGTGAGATGGGCTCTGGAAACACCATATATTTT
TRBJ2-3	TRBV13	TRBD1	CASSSRTGLTDTQYF	TGTGCCAGCAGCTCCCGGACAGGCCTCACAGATACGCAGTATTTT
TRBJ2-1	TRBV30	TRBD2	CACQPSGMAHEQFF	TGTGCCTGCCAACCTAGCGGGATGGCCCATGAGCAGTTCTTC
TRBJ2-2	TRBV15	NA	CATSSHLHVANTGELFF	TGTGCCACCAGCAGCCACTTACATGTCGCGAACACCGGGGAGCTGTTTTTT
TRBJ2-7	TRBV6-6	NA	CASSPVRLSYEQYF	TGTGCCAGCAGCCCGGTTCGCCTCTCCTACGAGCAGTACTTC